This entry lists 21 T cell receptor beta chains sequenced from one sample in a study of PD-L1 blockade in urothelial cancer. The repertoire was sequenced with immunoSEQ multiplex PCR; TCRdb's copy has only in-frame clones and lacks some. The data hold some 20,000 clones, with around 88% observed a single time. Sequencing used PBMCs, obtained around atezolizumab (anti-PD-L1) treatment. The receptors originated from a middle-aged man with urothelial cancer.

The chain couples TRBV7-9 to TRBJ1-2, with D maybe TRBD1 (5 bases). The CDR3 extends over 17 amino acids. CDR1 and CDR2 from the germline V gene are SEHNR and FQNEAQ (reference sequence). Trimming shortened V by 4 bases and J by 2 bases, and 20 bases separated the two germline ends. As DNA, the CDR3 is TGTGCCAGCAGCTCTCCCGGGGGAACCGACCTAAACTATGGCTACACCTTC. Amino acids: CASSSPGGTDLNYGYTF.

This chain links TRBV28 with TRBJ2-2; D is perhaps TRBD2 (6 bases). The CDR3 runs 15 residues. V was pared by 8 bases and J by 6 bases, with 19 bases between. In germline, CDR1 is MDHEN, CDR2 SYDVKM. The chain's CDR3 is CASQAAGGVAGELFF. The CDR3 DNA follows: TGTGCCAGCCAAGCCGCCGGAGGGGTAGCCGGGGAGCTGTTTTTT.

This clone was seen just once. The rearrangement links TRBV29-1 to TRBJ2-1; 14 bases align to TRBD2. Germline lookup yields CDR1 SQVTM and CDR2 ANQGSEA. The ends lost 3 bases at V and 8 bases at J; junction bases unmatched: 6. CDR3 length: 15 amino acids. The CDR3: CSVDPGTSGSYEQFF. CDR3 coding DNA: TGCAGCGTTGATCCCGGGACTAGCGGGAGCTATGAGCAGTTCTTC.

This CDR3 is CASSHGTSNNEQFF. The CDR3 coding sequence is TGTGCCAGCAGCCATGGGACTTCAAACAATGAGCAGTTCTTC. V usage is TRBV7-2 and J usage is TRBJ2-1; a possible D gene is TRBD2 (6 bases). This CDR3 is built from 14 residues. Per the germline V gene, CDR1 is SGHTA and CDR2 is FQGNSA. Trimming took off 5 bases at V and 5 bases at J, with 13 bases between the two ends.

This clone has more than one count but fewer than ten. This chain joins TRBV19 and TRBJ1-1; D is uncertain. Germline-derived CDR1 and CDR2 are LNHDA and SQIVND (reference sequence). The V and J ends lost 3 bases and 0 bases respectively, with 8 bases between them. CDR3 length equals 14 residues. In DNA, the CDR3 is TGTGCCAGTAGTATCGGGGTCATGAACACTGAAGCTTTCTTT. It translates to CASSIGVMNTEAFF. Full variable domain (missing parts from reference TRBV19 and TRBJ1-1): DGGITQSPKYLFRKEGQNVTLSCEQNLNHDAMYWYRQDPGQGLRLIYYSQIVNDFQKGDIAEGYSVSREKKESFPLTVTSAQKNPTAFYLCASSIGVMNTEAFFGQGTRLTVV.

This chain joins TRBV27 and TRBJ1-5, with D uncertain. There are 17 residues in the CDR3. V lost 3 bases and J lost 5, with 20 bases in between. The germline CDR1 and CDR2 sequences are MNHEY and SMNVEV (reference sequence). The CDR3 bases are TGTGCCAGCAGTTTCGGTCCGAGGGCGGGGATGGATCAGCCCCAGCATTTT. It yields the protein CASSFGPRAGMDQPQHF.

The chain carries TRBV28 and TRBJ2-5; maybe TRBD2 (6 bases). V was cut by 7 bases and J by 5 bases, with 26 bases left in between. Germline CDR1 and CDR2: MDHEN and SYDVKM. The CDR3 totals 17 residues. Here the CDR3 DNA reads TGTGCCAGCAAACATGGGGGTCTGCGGGATGGGGAGGAGACCCAGTACTTC. Translated: CASKHGGLRDGEETQYF. Based on the CDR3 plus reference TRBV28 and TRBJ2-5, the full variable domain is DVKVTQSSRYLVKRTGEKVFLECVQDMDHENMFWYRQDPGLGLRLIYFSYDVKMKEKGDIPEGYSVSREKKERFSLILESASTNQTSMYLCASKHGGLRDGEETQYFGPGTRLLVL.

The V and J genes are TRBV9 and TRBJ2-1, with TRBD2 matching 10 bases. In germline, CDR1 is SGDLS, CDR2 YYNGEE. This CDR3 is built from 15 residues. V lost 3 bases to trimming and J lost 10 bases; unmatched junction nucleotides: 10. The CDR3: CASSASSGGAGEQFF. The CDR3 DNA follows: TGTGCCAGCAGCGCAAGCAGCGGGGGGGCAGGAGAGCAGTTCTTC.

V and J are TRBV11-2 and TRBJ1-2; the D gene is possibly TRBD1 (6 bases). This CDR3 is built from 14 residues. Trimming removed 2 bases from V and 4 bases from J, with 11 bases in between. Germline V gene sequence: CDR1 SGHAT, CDR2 FQNNGV. For the CDR3, the DNA is TGTGCCAGCAGCTTACAGGACAGTATCTATGGCTACACCTTC. Protein: CASSLQDSIYGYTF. Supplemented by reference TRBV11-2 and TRBJ1-2, the full variable domain reads EAGVAQSPRYKIIEKRQSVAFWCNPISGHATLYWYQQILGQGPKLLIQFQNNGVVDDSQLPKDRFSAERLKGVDSTLKIQPAKLEDSAVYLCASSLQDSIYGYTFGSGTRLTVV.

The V and J genes are TRBV6-6 and TRBJ1-5; D is possibly TRBD1 (5 bases). Germline CDR1 reads MNHNY; CDR2 reads SVGAGI (reference sequence). The length of the CDR3 is 16 residues. V was pared by 0 bases and J by 5 bases, with 14 bases between. The CDR3 sequence is CASSYSLSDSYQPQHF. In DNA, the CDR3 is TGTGCCAGCAGTTACTCTTTATCTGACAGCTATCAGCCCCAGCATTTT.

This CDR3 reads CASRDTANYGYTF. DNA for the CDR3: TGTGCCAGCAGGGATACAGCAAACTATGGCTACACCTTC. The rearrangement links TRBV6-5 to TRBJ1-2; D not certain. V lost 6 bases, J lost 2 bases, and 10 bases lay in between. CDR3 size: 13 residues. CDR1 MNHEY and CDR2 SVGAGI come from the germline V gene.

This sequence joins TRBV5-1 and TRBJ2-3; 11 bases map to TRBD2. This CDR3 is 17 amino acids long. After removal of 4 bases from V and 5 bases from J, the junction contained 12 bases not matched to a gene. Germline V gene lookup returns CDR1 SGHRS and CDR2 YFSETQ. CDR3 loop: CASSTSDLAGGQDTQYF. CDR3 nucleotide sequence: TGCGCCAGCAGCACGAGCGACCTAGCGGGGGGCCAAGATACGCAGTATTTT.

The rearrangement joins TRBV9 to TRBJ2-3; TRBD2 aligns across 12 bases. The germline CDR1 and CDR2 sequences are SGDLS and YYNGEE. J was trimmed by 4 bases and V by 5 bases; bases with no gene match: 5. The length of the CDR3 is 15 residues. For the CDR3, the DNA is TGTGCCAGCAGAGAAGGACTAGCGGGGCCAGATACGCAGTATTTT. This codes for CASREGLAGPDTQYF.

This chain joins TRBV11-2 and TRBJ2-7, with 10 positions matching TRBD2. The CDR3 consists of 14 residues. Germline V CDR1 and CDR2: SGHAT, FQNNGV. V lost 8 bases to trimming and J lost 1 base; unmatched junction nucleotides: 5. The CDR3 bases are TGTGCCAGCTCGATAGCGGGAGGTTCCTACGAGCAGTACTTC. It specifies CASSIAGGSYEQYF.

The V call is TRBV6-1, the J call TRBJ1-2, with TRBD1 matching 7 bases. From germline, CDR1 is MNHNS and CDR2 SASEGT. V was pared by 3 bases and J by 2 bases, with 0 bases of the junction left unmatched. This CDR3 spans 13 amino acids. CDR3 amino acids: CASSEGQNYGYTF. CDR3 DNA sequence: TGTGCCAGCAGTGAGGGACAGAACTATGGCTACACCTTC.

The chain combines TRBV6-1 with TRBJ1-2; D is possibly TRBD1 (5 bases). The germline CDR1 and CDR2 sequences are MNHNS and SASEGT. The CDR3 consists of 15 residues. V was cut by 6 bases and J by 8 bases, with 22 bases left in between. The DNA for the CDR3 is TGTGCCAGCAGCCAAATCGACGACCTCCAGGGAGGCTACACCTTC. This codes for CASSQIDDLQGGYTF.

The J gene is TRBJ2-1, the V gene TRBV27, with D possibly matching TRBD2 (6 bases). Trimming removed 10 bases at V and 5 bases at J, with 15 bases between. CDR3 length: 13 residues. The germline V gene encodes CDR1 MNHEY and CDR2 SMNVEV (reference sequence). The CDR3 protein is CATARGNNNEQFF. The CDR3 nucleotides read TGTGCCACGGCCCGGGGGAATAACAATGAGCAGTTCTTC.

The chain joins TRBV18 to TRBJ2-5; 11 bases align to TRBD2. This CDR3 spans 15 amino acids. Germline assignment: CDR1 KGHSH and CDR2 LQKENI. With V trimmed by 3 bases and J by 3 bases, 3 bases remained unmatched. CDR3 amino acids: CASSPVGLAEETQYF. The CDR3 nucleotides read TGTGCCAGCTCACCGGTGGGACTAGCGGAAGAGACCCAGTACTTC.

The chain is built from TRBV10-3 and TRBJ1-4, with TRBD1 matching 9 bases. The germline CDR1 and CDR2 sequences are ENHRY and SYGVKD. The CDR3 loop spans 16 amino acids. With V trimmed by 0 bases and J by 7 bases, 6 bases remained unmatched. The CDR3 DNA sequence: TGTGCCATCAGTGAGTCCGTTACAGGGGGCGGTGAAAAACTGTTTTTT. It encodes CAISESVTGGGEKLFF.

This chain uses TRBV7-9 with TRBJ2-7, with 8 bases identical to TRBD1. Germline assignment: CDR1 SEHNR and CDR2 FQNEAQ (reference sequence). V was pared by 2 bases and J by 1 base, with 7 bases of the junction left unmatched. The CDR3 has 16 residues. As DNA, the CDR3 is TGTGCCAGCAGCTTAATACTAACAGGGGGGTCCTACGAGCAGTACTTC. Its protein is CASSLILTGGSYEQYF.

This rearrangement joins TRBV7-2 to TRBJ2-1, with 10 nucleotides matching TRBD2. With V trimmed by 5 bases and J by 13 bases, 5 bases remained unmatched. Looked up from germline, CDR1 is SGHTA and CDR2 is FQGNSA. The CDR3 has 12 residues. CDR3 protein: CASSILAGVQFF. The CDR3 coding sequence is TGTGCCAGCAGCATCCTAGCGGGGGTTCAGTTCTTC.